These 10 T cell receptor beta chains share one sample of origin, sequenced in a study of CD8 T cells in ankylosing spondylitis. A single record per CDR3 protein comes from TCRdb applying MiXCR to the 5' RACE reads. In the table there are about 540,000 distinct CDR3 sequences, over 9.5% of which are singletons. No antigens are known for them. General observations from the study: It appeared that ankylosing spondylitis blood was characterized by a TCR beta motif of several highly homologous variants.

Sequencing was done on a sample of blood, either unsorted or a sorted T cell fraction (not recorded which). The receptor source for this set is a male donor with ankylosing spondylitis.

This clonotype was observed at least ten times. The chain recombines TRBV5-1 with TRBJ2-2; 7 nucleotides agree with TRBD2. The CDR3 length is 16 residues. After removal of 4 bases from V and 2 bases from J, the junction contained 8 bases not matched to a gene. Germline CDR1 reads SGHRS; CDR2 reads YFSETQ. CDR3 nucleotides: TGCGCCAGCAGCGTGGCGGTAGCGGGTAACACCGGGGAGCTGTTTTTT. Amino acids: CASSVAVAGNTGELFF.

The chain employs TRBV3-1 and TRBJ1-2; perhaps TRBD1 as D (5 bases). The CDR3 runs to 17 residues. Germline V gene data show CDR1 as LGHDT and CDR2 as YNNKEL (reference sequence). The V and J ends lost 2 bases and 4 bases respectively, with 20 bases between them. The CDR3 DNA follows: TGTGCCAGCAGCCAAATTTATAAAGGGGTCGGTGGCTATGGCTACACCTTC. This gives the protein CASSQIYKGVGGYGYTF.

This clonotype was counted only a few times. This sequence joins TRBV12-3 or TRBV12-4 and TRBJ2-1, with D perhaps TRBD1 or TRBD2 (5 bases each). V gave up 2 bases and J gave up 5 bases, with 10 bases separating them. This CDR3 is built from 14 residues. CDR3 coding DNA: TGTGCCAGCAGTTTACGGGACCTCGACAATGAGCAGTTCTTC. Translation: CASSLRDLDNEQFF.

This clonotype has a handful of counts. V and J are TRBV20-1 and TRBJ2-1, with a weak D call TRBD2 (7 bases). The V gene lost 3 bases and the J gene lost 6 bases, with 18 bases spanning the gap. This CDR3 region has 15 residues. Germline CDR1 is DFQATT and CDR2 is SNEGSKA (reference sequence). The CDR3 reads CSARGGLERFNEQFF. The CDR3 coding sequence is TGCAGTGCTAGGGGGGGGCTAGAGCGTTTCAATGAGCAGTTCTTC.

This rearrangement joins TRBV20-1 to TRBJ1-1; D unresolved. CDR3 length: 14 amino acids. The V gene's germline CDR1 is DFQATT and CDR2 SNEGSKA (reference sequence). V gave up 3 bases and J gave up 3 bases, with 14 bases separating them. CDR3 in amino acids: CSASLRPWDTEAFF. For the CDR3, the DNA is TGCAGTGCTAGTTTGAGGCCATGGGACACTGAAGCTTTCTTT.

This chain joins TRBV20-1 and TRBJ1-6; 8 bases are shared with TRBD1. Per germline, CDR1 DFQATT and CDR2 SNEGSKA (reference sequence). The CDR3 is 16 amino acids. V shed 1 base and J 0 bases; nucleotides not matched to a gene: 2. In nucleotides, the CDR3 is TGCAGTGCTAGAGCCGACAGGGGCTCCTATAATTCACCCCTCCACTTT. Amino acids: CSARADRGSYNSPLHF.

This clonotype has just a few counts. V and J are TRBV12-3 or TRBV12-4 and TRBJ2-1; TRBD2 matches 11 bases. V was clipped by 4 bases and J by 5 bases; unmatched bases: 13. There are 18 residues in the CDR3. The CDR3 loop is CASSSSKVAGGPHNEQFF. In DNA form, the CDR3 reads TGTGCCAGCAGTTCCTCCAAGGTAGCGGGAGGGCCACACAATGAGCAGTTCTTC.

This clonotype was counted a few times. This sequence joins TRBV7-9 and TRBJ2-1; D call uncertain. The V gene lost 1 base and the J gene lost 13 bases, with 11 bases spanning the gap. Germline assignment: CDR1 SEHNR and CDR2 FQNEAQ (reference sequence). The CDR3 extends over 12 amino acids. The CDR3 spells CASSLVPGPQFF. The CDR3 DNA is TGTGCCAGCAGCTTAGTTCCGGGCCCCCAGTTCTTC.

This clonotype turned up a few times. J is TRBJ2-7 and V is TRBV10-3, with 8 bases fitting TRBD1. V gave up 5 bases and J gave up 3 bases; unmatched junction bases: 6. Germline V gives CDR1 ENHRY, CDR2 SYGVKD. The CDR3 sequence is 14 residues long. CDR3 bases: TGTGCCATCAGTCCTACAGGGGGAAGCTACGAGCAGTACTTC. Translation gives CAISPTGGSYEQYF.

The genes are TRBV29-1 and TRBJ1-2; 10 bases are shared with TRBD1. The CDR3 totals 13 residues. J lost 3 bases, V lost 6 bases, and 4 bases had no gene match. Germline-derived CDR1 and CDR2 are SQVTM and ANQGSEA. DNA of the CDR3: TGCAGCGTCGACAGGGGGCTTGACTATGGCTACACCTTC. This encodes CSVDRGLDYGYTF.